This T cell receptor beta chain was obtained from a study of blood T cell repertoires in COVID-19. V lost 7 bases and J lost 9, with 18 bases in between. This CDR3 spans 13 amino acids. Germline CDR1 SGHTA, CDR2 FQGNSA. Assay used: immunoSEQ multiplex PCR; TCRdb lists only in-frame clones, some missing. Of over 300,000 clones listed, around 87% are singletons. The chain recombines TRBV7-2 with TRBJ2-5, with D maybe TRBD2 (6 bases). The source material was peripheral blood. The receptor's source is a man in his late teens or twenties with active or convalescent COVID-19. The CDR3 spells CASTPLPPGAQYF. In nucleotides, the CDR3 is TGTGCCAGCACCCCCCTACCGCCGGGGGCCCAGTACTTC.